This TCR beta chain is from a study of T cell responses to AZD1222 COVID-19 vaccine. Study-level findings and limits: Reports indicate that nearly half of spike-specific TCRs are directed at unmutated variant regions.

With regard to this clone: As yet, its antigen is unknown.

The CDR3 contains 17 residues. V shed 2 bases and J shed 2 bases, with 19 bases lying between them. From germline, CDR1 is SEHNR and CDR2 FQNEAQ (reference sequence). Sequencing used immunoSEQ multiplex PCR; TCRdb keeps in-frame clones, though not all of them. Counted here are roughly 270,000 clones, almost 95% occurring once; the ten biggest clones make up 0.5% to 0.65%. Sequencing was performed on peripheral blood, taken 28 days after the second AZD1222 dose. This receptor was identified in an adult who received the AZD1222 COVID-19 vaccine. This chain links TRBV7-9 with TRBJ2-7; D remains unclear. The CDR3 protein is CASSLMFPTPKTYEQYF. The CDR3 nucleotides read TGTGCCAGCAGCTTAATGTTTCCGACTCCCAAGACCTACGAGCAGTACTTC.